This T cell receptor (beta chain) stems from a study of cytomegalovirus exposure and HLA in healthy donors. Vbeta (60) and Jbeta (13) primers were used in the PCR. The assay was immunoSEQ multiplex PCR, and TCRdb's table has in-frame clones only and misses some. This table has 26,000 or so clones, approximately 75% appearing once. The CDR3 runs 16 residues. The V end was cut by 0 bases, the J end by 0 bases, with 6 bases between. Germline lookup yields CDR1 LGHNA and CDR2 YNFKEQ. This TCR was recovered from a male donor in good health and CMV-seronegative. The chain joins TRBV4-2 to TRBJ2-6, with a possible D match to TRBD2 (5 bases). The source material was PBMCs. CDR3 loop: CASSQDRGSGANVLTF. The CDR3 DNA is TGTGCCAGCAGCCAAGACCGGGGCTCTGGGGCCAACGTCCTGACTTTC.